A selection of T cell receptor beta chains follows, all from one sample in a study of early T cells in non-severe SARS-CoV-2 infection. Each CDR3 protein gets one entry after TCRdb re-called the 5' RACE reads with MiXCR. Among more than 40,000 distinct CDR3 sequences listed, 5% to 6% were seen once. This specimen was whole blood, taken at baseline. Receptors originate from an adult who was a healthcare worker with PCR-confirmed SARS-CoV-2 infection or an uninfected control (not recorded which). The CDR3 runs from the conserved cysteine through the conserved F or W. D genes are given only for firm matches. Not every row has a clone size; where given, it reads once, few, many or a size class.

>TRBV20-1|TRBD2|TRBJ2-7|many
CSARTSGARSEQYF
TGCAGTGCTCGGACTAGTGGCGCCCGGAGCGAGCAGTACTTC
>TRBV4-1|TRBD2|TRBJ2-1|many
CASSQERIASGRYDEQFF
TGCGCCAGCAGCCAAGAGAGGATAGCTAGCGGGAGATACGATGAGCAGTTCTTC
>TRBV6-2/TRBV6-3|-|TRBJ2-7|few
CASSTGTWPSYEQYF
TGTGCCAGCAGTACAGGGACCTGGCCTTCCTACGAGCAGTACTTC
>TRBV11-2|-|TRBJ2-2|many
CASRLRDTGELFF
TGTGCCAGCAGATTAAGGGACACCGGGGAGCTGTTTTTT
>TRBV13|-|TRBJ2-1|many
CASSARLGGREQFF
TGTGCCAGCAGTGCGAGGTTGGGAGGTCGGGAGCAGTTCTTC
>TRBV28|TRBD1|TRBJ2-7|many
CASRYRGQGYEQYF
TGTGCCAGCAGATACAGGGGCCAGGGTTACGAGCAGTACTTC
>TRBV20-1|-|TRBJ1-6|many
CSAREDSPLHF
TGCAGTGCTAGAGAGGATTCACCCCTCCACTTT
>TRBV18|TRBD1|TRBJ1-6|many
CASSPPGQGASPLHF
TGTGCCAGCTCACCACCGGGACAGGGGGCTTCACCCCTCCACTTT
>TRBV3-1|TRBD2|TRBJ2-7|many
CASSASGSSYEQYF
TGTGCCAGCAGCGCGAGCGGGAGCTCCTACGAGCAGTACTTC
>TRBV24-1|-|TRBJ1-1|-
CATSGGASGTEAFF
TGTGCCACCTCGGGCGGGGCTTCGGGCACTGAAGCTTTCTTT
>TRBV28|-|TRBJ2-7|few
CASSLYSYEQYF
TGTGCCAGCAGTTTATATTCCTACGAGCAGTACTTC
>TRBV19|TRBD1|TRBJ2-5|many
CASSRDRAYQETQYF
TGTGCCAGTAGCAGGGACAGGGCGTATCAAGAGACCCAGTACTTC
>TRBV6-1|-|TRBJ2-1|many
CASGSEKDEQFF
TGTGCCAGCGGGAGCGAAAAAGATGAGCAGTTCTTC
>TRBV28|-|TRBJ2-2|many
CASSFPSVTGTGELFF
TGTGCCAGCAGTTTTCCCTCCGTTACGGGCACCGGGGAGCTGTTTTTT
>TRBV3-1|-|TRBJ2-7|-
CASSQLPEDEQYF
TGTGCCAGCAGCCAACTACCAGAGGACGAGCAGTACTTC
>TRBV6-6|-|TRBJ1-5|many
CASTTSNQPQHF
TGTGCCAGCACCACCTCAAATCAGCCCCAGCATTTT
>TRBV28|-|TRBJ2-7|many
CASSLNSPYEQYF
TGTGCCAGCAGTTTGAACAGCCCCTACGAGCAGTACTTC
>TRBV19|TRBD2|TRBJ2-1|many
CASSIPSGRSYNEQFF
TGTGCCAGTAGTATACCTAGCGGGAGGTCATACAATGAGCAGTTCTTC
>TRBV6-2/TRBV6-3|-|TRBJ2-2|many
CASTLGERGTGELFF
TGTGCCAGCACCCTGGGGGAGAGGGGCACCGGGGAGCTGTTTTTT
>TRBV7-2|-|TRBJ2-1|-
CASSFWTGGYEQFF
TGTGCCAGCAGCTTCTGGACAGGAGGGTATGAGCAGTTCTTC
>TRBV20-1|TRBD2|TRBJ2-7|many
CSARSQTSGRPYEQYF
TGCAGTGCTAGATCCCAGACTAGCGGGAGACCCTACGAGCAGTACTTC
>TRBV12-3/TRBV12-4|-|TRBJ1-1|many
CASKSRREQNTEAFF
TGTGCCAGCAAGAGCCGCCGGGAGCAGAACACTGAAGCTTTCTTT
>TRBV7-2|TRBD1|TRBJ2-7|-
CASSHSTGQAYEQYF
TGTGCCAGCAGCCATAGCACGGGACAGGCCTACGAGCAGTACTTC
>TRBV6-6|TRBD1|TRBJ2-7|many
CASVFNRSPPGTGGVEQYF
TGTGCCAGCGTCTTTAACCGGAGTCCCCCCGGGACAGGGGGCGTCGAGCAGTACTTC
>TRBV20-1|-|TRBJ2-3|many
CSARRRREGTDTQYF
TGCAGTGCTAGGCGCCGGAGGGAGGGCACAGATACGCAGTATTTT
>TRBV29-1|-|TRBJ2-7|many
CSVEEDLSYEQYF
TGCAGCGTTGAAGAGGACCTCTCCTACGAGCAGTACTTC
>TRBV5-3|TRBD2|TRBJ2-7|few
CARSPKTGTSGRPFYEQYF
TGTGCCAGAAGCCCGAAGACTGGGACTAGCGGGAGGCCATTCTACGAGCAGTACTTC
>TRBV27|-|TRBJ1-1|many
CASSLSSGPDTEAFF
TGTGCCAGCAGTTTGTCGTCAGGGCCTGACACTGAAGCTTTCTTT
>TRBV5-1|TRBD1|TRBJ2-3|-
CASSPGQGADTQYF
TGCGCCAGCAGCCCGGGACAGGGTGCAGATACGCAGTATTTT
>TRBV20-1|TRBD1|TRBJ1-2|many
CSARAGQAQPFYGYTF
TGCAGTGCTAGAGCCGGACAGGCCCAACCATTCTATGGCTACACCTTC
>TRBV7-2|TRBD1|TRBJ2-3|few
CASSSQGVRTDTQYF
TGTGCCAGCAGCTCCCAGGGGGTGCGCACAGATACGCAGTATTTT
>TRBV20-1|-|TRBJ1-1|many
CSAREGREVAEAFF
TGCAGTGCTAGAGAGGGCAGGGAGGTTGCTGAAGCTTTCTTT
>TRBV20-1|TRBD1|TRBJ1-1|few
CSAPGTGASRTEAFF
TGCAGTGCTCCAGGGACAGGGGCGTCGAGAACTGAAGCTTTCTTT
>TRBV24-1|TRBD1|TRBJ2-3|many
CATSTPSGTGSPDTQYF
TGTGCCACCAGCACACCTTCCGGGACAGGGAGCCCAGATACGCAGTATTTT
>TRBV9|TRBD2|TRBJ2-7|many
CASSPQLAGGPEQYF
TGTGCCAGCAGCCCCCAACTAGCGGGAGGGCCCGAGCAGTACTTC
>TRBV27|-|TRBJ2-7|-
CASRTSRPARVDEQYF
TGTGCCAGCAGGACCTCCCGGCCCGCCCGTGTGGACGAGCAGTACTTC
>TRBV30|TRBD2|TRBJ2-1|many
CAWSKTSGNYNEQFF
TGTGCCTGGAGTAAGACTAGCGGTAACTACAATGAGCAGTTCTTC
>TRBV3-2|-|TRBJ1-4|once
CASSQAATNEKLFF
TGTGCCAGCAGCCAAGCTGCAACTAATGAAAAACTGTTTTTT
>TRBV10-3|-|TRBJ1-1|many
CAISENVGNTEAFF
TGTGCCATCAGTGAAAACGTGGGGAACACTGAAGCTTTCTTT